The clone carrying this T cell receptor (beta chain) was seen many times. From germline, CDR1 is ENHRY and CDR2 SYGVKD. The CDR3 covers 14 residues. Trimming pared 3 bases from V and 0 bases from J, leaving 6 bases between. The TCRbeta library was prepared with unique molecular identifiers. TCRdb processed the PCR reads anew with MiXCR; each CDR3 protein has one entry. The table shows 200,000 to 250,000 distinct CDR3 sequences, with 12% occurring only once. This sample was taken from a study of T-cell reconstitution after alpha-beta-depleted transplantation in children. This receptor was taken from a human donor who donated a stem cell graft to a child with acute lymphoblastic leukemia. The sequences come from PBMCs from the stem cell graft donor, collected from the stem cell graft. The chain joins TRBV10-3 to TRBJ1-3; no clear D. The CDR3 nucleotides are TGTGCCATCAGTGAACGAAGCTCTGGAAACACCATATATTTT. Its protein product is CAISERSSGNTIYF.